These T cell receptor beta chains were read from a single sample in a study of long-term antiretroviral therapy in people with HIV. The protocol was immunoSEQ multiplex PCR, while the TCRdb copy is restricted to in-frame clones and leaves out a portion. The table shows roughly 19,000 clones, with roughly 83% occurring only once. The source material was unsorted PBMCs, sampled 1.2 years after starting antiretroviral therapy. The receptors were sampled from a middle-aged woman with HIV. Each CDR3 is given with its conserved first and last residue. A D gene is named only where the DNA matches it firmly. For some rows the clone size is stated as once, few or many, or as a class when expanded; others skip it.

v_gene: TRBV15; abundance: .; j_gene: TRBJ2-7; d_gene: TRBD1; CDR3nt: TGTGCCACCAGCAGAGATCCCCTGACAGGGTACGGCGAGCAGTACTTC; CDR3aa: CATSRDPLTGYGEQYF
v_gene: TRBV15; abundance: .; j_gene: TRBJ2-5; d_gene: .; CDR3nt: TGTGCCACCAGCAGAGATAGTCGAGGGGAAGAGACCCAGTACTTC; CDR3aa: CATSRDSRGEETQYF
v_gene: TRBV18; abundance: .; j_gene: TRBJ1-1; d_gene: .; CDR3nt: TGTGCCAGCTCAATGGATGGGAACACTGAAGCTTTCTTT; CDR3aa: CASSMDGNTEAFF
v_gene: TRBV6-5; abundance: .; j_gene: TRBJ2-7; d_gene: .; CDR3nt: TGTGCCAGCCGTGGAATAGGGACCTCCTACGAGCAGTACTTC; CDR3aa: CASRGIGTSYEQYF
v_gene: TRBV5-1; abundance: .; j_gene: TRBJ2-5; d_gene: TRBD2; CDR3nt: TGCGCCAGCAGCTTGGAACTAGCGGGAATAGGCGAGACCCAGTACTTC; CDR3aa: CASSLELAGIGETQYF
v_gene: TRBV28; abundance: .; j_gene: TRBJ2-7; d_gene: TRBD1; CDR3nt: TGTGCCAGCAGTTTATTACTGGGACAGGGAACCTACGAGCAGTACTTC; CDR3aa: CASSLLLGQGTYEQYF
v_gene: TRBV9; abundance: .; j_gene: TRBJ2-7; d_gene: .; CDR3nt: TGTGCCAGCAGCGTAGTTTTTGCGGCATACTACGAGCAGTACTTC; CDR3aa: CASSVVFAAYYEQYF
v_gene: TRBV7-9; abundance: .; j_gene: TRBJ2-5; d_gene: .; CDR3nt: TGTGCCAGCAGCCCCGGGCCCGGAGGGGTCCAAGAGACCCAGTACTTC; CDR3aa: CASSPGPGGVQETQYF
v_gene: TRBV19; abundance: .; j_gene: TRBJ2-5; d_gene: TRBD1; CDR3nt: TGTGCCAGTAGTATACACGACAGGGGGGAAGAGACCCAGTACTTC; CDR3aa: CASSIHDRGEETQYF
v_gene: TRBV2; abundance: .; j_gene: TRBJ1-1; d_gene: .; CDR3nt: TGTGCCAGCAGTGAATTGGCGGGGGCTTTCTTT; CDR3aa: CASSELAGAFF
v_gene: TRBV15; abundance: .; j_gene: TRBJ1-1; d_gene: .; CDR3nt: TGTGCCACCAGCCCGATAAAGGGAATAGAGGGGCGGAACACTGAAGCTTTCTTT; CDR3aa: CATSPIKGIEGRNTEAFF
v_gene: TRBV5-5; abundance: .; j_gene: TRBJ1-2; d_gene: TRBD1; CDR3nt: TGTGCCAGCAGCTTGGGAACAGGGGGCACTAGCTACACCTTC; CDR3aa: CASSLGTGGTSYTF
v_gene: TRBV4-1; abundance: .; j_gene: TRBJ1-3; d_gene: TRBD1; CDR3nt: TGCGCCAGCAGCCACCCCGGGGGGGACAGGGGCGTTGGGCGCTCTGGAAACACCATATATTTT; CDR3aa: CASSHPGGDRGVGRSGNTIYF
v_gene: TRBV14; abundance: few; j_gene: TRBJ1-2; d_gene: TRBD1; CDR3nt: TGTGCCAGCAGCCAGGTACAGGGGGCGCTTGGCTACACCTTC; CDR3aa: CASSQVQGALGYTF
v_gene: TRBV6-5; abundance: .; j_gene: TRBJ1-1; d_gene: .; CDR3nt: TGTGCCAGCCGGGGGTTCGGGAACACTGAAGCTTTCTTT; CDR3aa: CASRGFGNTEAFF